The 25 T cell receptor beta chains presented below share a single source sample, sequenced in a study of T cell responses to AZD1222 COVID-19 vaccine. Assay used: immunoSEQ multiplex PCR; TCRdb lists only in-frame clones, some missing. The repertoire consists of more than 85,000 clones, with about nine tenths occurring once and the leading ten covering around 7.5%. Specimen: peripheral blood, collected on day 0 of AZD1222 vaccination. All receptors derive from an adult in good health.

V usage is TRBV2 and J usage is TRBJ1-4; 8 bases are a match to TRBD1. With 11 bases clipped from V and 10 bases from J, the junction kept 6 bases outside the gene matches. Per germline, CDR1 SNHLY and CDR2 FYNNEI. The CDR3 spans 11 residues. CDR3 sequence: CAGDRGGKLFF. Here the CDR3 DNA reads TGTGCCGGCGACAGGGGAGGAAAACTGTTTTTT.

The chain couples TRBV7-7 to TRBJ2-1, with 10 nucleotides matching TRBD1. CDR1 and CDR2 from the germline V gene are SSHAT and FNYEAQ (reference sequence). The CDR3 loop spans 15 amino acids. J was trimmed by 6 bases and V by 5 bases; bases with no gene match: 7. Here the CDR3 reads CASSRQGAQSNEQFF. CDR3 nucleotides: TGTGCCAGCAGCCGACAGGGGGCCCAATCCAATGAGCAGTTCTTC.

This clone was picked up one time. This rearrangement joins TRBV29-1 to TRBJ2-2; possibly TRBD2 for D (5 bases). CDR1 is SQVTM, CDR2 ANQGSEA, per germline. There are 12 residues in the CDR3. Trimming removed 4 bases at V and 6 bases at J, with 9 bases between. The CDR3 coding sequence is TGCAGCGTTGTAGAGGGTCCCGGGGAGCTGTTTTTT. Amino acids: CSVVEGPGELFF.

The V call is TRBV5-5, the J call TRBJ1-1; TRBD1 agrees at 8 bases. V lost 4 bases, J lost 4 bases, and 12 bases stayed unmatched. Per the germline V gene, CDR1 is SGHKS and CDR2 is YYEKEE (reference sequence). The CDR3 covers 16 residues. This CDR3 reads CASSLPKTGERTEAFF. The CDR3 DNA sequence: TGTGCCAGCAGCCTACCTAAGACAGGGGAACGCACTGAAGCTTTCTTT.

The chain is built from TRBV4-1 and TRBJ2-3; the match to TRBD2 covers 7 bases. J lost 7 bases, V lost 1 base, and 8 bases had no gene match. This CDR3 spans 15 amino acids. CDR1 is MGHRA and CDR2 is YSYEKL in the germline V gene. The CDR3 bases are TGCGCCAGCAGCCAAGTCGCGGGAGTGGTAAATACGCAGTATTTT. Translating it yields CASSQVAGVVNTQYF.

The rearrangement links TRBV29-1 to TRBJ1-4, with D unresolved. Trimming took off 6 bases at V and 8 bases at J, with 13 bases between the two ends. The CDR3 totals 12 residues. The V gene's germline CDR1 is SQVTM and CDR2 ANQGSEA. The CDR3 DNA sequence: TGCAGCGTCGGGGTGAGCAGGGAAAAACTGTTTTTT. It specifies CSVGVSREKLFF.

The chain uses TRBV7-9 and TRBJ2-6; D gene uncertain. The CDR3 contains 15 residues. Per the germline V gene, CDR1 is SEHNR and CDR2 is FQNEAQ (reference sequence). With 3 bases removed from V and 0 bases from J, the gap between germline ends came to 6 bases. CDR3 DNA sequence: TGTGCCAGCAGCTTCTGGCTCTCTGGGGCCAACGTCCTGACTTTC. Amino acids: CASSFWLSGANVLTF.

The chain uses TRBV18 and TRBJ1-1, with 9 bases lining up with TRBD1. Per germline, CDR1 KGHSH and CDR2 LQKENI. The CDR3 totals 13 residues. Trimming took 7 bases from V and 12 from J; bases not matched to a gene: 12. The CDR3 nucleotides read TGTGCCAGCTTTTTTACCCGGGACAGGGAGCCTTTCTTT. It encodes CASFFTRDREPFF.

This clone occurred a few times. This chain connects TRBV30 to TRBJ1-5, with D maybe TRBD1 (5 bases). The CDR3 has 13 amino acids. Germline assignment: CDR1 GTSNPN and CDR2 SVGIG (reference sequence). V lost 2 bases and J 9 bases, leaving 14 bases between the germline ends. CDR3 sequence: CAWSPGAGWPQHF. In DNA, the CDR3 is TGTGCCTGGAGTCCCGGGGCGGGGTGGCCCCAGCATTTT.

This clone came up a few times. The gene calls are TRBV30 and TRBJ1-6, with D possibly TRBD1 on 6 matching bases. The ends were cut back, 1 base at V and 7 bases at J, with 8 bases in the middle. CDR3 length: 13 amino acids. Germline V gene data show CDR1 as GTSNPN and CDR2 as SVGIG (reference sequence). In nucleotides, the CDR3 is TGTGCCTGGAGTGGGGGACACAATTCACCCCTCCACTTT. Its translation is CAWSGGHNSPLHF.

In DNA, the CDR3 is TGTGCCAGCAGCTTAGGAGTTGGCGGCACCTTC. It specifies CASSLGVGGTF. The chain uses TRBV7-9 and TRBJ1-2; D not certain. Trimming stripped 1 base from V and 13 bases from J, with 10 bases between. The CDR3 covers 11 residues. From germline, CDR1 is SEHNR and CDR2 FQNEAQ (reference sequence).

The chain has TRBV5-6 and TRBJ1-2; weak D call: TRBD1 (6 bases). This CDR3 is built from 15 residues. Germline CDR1 is SGHDT and CDR2 is YYEEEE. V lost 4 bases and J 0 bases, leaving 13 bases between the germline ends. The CDR3 loop is CASSKGRTANYGYTF. The CDR3 coding sequence is TGTGCCAGCAGCAAGGGACGGACAGCTAACTATGGCTACACCTTC.

The chain employs TRBV6-5 and TRBJ2-1, with TRBD2 matching 10 bases. Per germline, CDR1 MNHEY and CDR2 SVGAGI. The CDR3 totals 13 residues. J was trimmed by 10 bases and V by 7 bases; bases with no gene match: 7. The CDR3 sequence: CASKQREGPEQFF. The DNA for the CDR3 is TGTGCCAGCAAGCAGCGGGAGGGCCCGGAGCAGTTCTTC.

The J gene is TRBJ1-2, the V gene TRBV5-4, with D tentatively TRBD1 (5 bases). This CDR3 comprises 14 residues. With 2 bases removed from V and 4 bases from J, the gap between germline ends came to 12 bases. Germline CDR1 SGHNT, CDR2 YYREEE (reference sequence). The CDR3 nucleotides read TGTGCCAGCAGCTTATTCCGGGACGGCTATGGCTACACCTTC. It specifies CASSLFRDGYGYTF.

The chain uses TRBV19 and TRBJ2-7; 11 bases align to TRBD1. The CDR3 sequence is 15 residues long. V shed 4 bases, J shed 9 bases, and the junction held 11 bases outside the gene matches. The germline gives CDR1 LNHDA, CDR2 SQIVND (reference sequence). The CDR3 here is CASSNQGQGASLQYF. DNA for the CDR3: TGTGCCAGTAGTAACCAAGGACAGGGGGCATCATTGCAGTACTTC.

The chain has TRBV6-2 or TRBV6-3 and TRBJ1-5, with 8 positions matching TRBD1. Germline V gene lookup returns CDR1 MNHEY and CDR2 SVGEGT. V lost 6 bases to trimming and J lost 5 bases; unmatched junction nucleotides: 6. This CDR3 comprises 14 residues. The CDR3 sequence is CASSRGQGYQPQHF. CDR3 DNA sequence: TGTGCCAGCAGCCGAGGACAGGGTTATCAGCCCCAGCATTTT.

V and J are TRBV19 and TRBJ1-1; D remains ambiguous. The CDR3 loop spans 13 amino acids. Germline CDR1 is LNHDA and CDR2 is SQIVND (reference sequence). Trimming took off 1 base at V and 1 base at J, with 4 bases between the two ends. CDR3 in amino acids: CASSIVENTEAFF. The DNA of the CDR3 is TGTGCCAGTAGTATAGTAGAGAACACTGAAGCTTTCTTT. Complete variable domain (other parts from reference TRBV19 and TRBJ1-1): DGGITQSPKYLFRKEGQNVTLSCEQNLNHDAMYWYRQDPGQGLRLIYYSQIVNDFQKGDIAEGYSVSREKKESFPLTVTSAQKNPTAFYLCASSIVENTEAFFGQGTRLTVV.

The chain links TRBV6-5 to TRBJ1-6, with 7 bases aligning to TRBD1. V trimming: 6 bases; J trimming: 9 bases; junction bases outside the gene matches: 11. Germline V lookup: CDR1 MNHEY, CDR2 SVGAGI. The CDR3 is 15 amino acids. The CDR3 protein is CASRVGRGQASPLHF. The DNA for the CDR3 is TGTGCCAGCAGGGTTGGTAGGGGGCAAGCTTCACCCCTCCACTTT.

The V and J genes are TRBV28 and TRBJ2-5; D is perhaps TRBD2 (5 bases). Trimming shortened V by 5 bases and J by 4 bases, and 20 bases separated the two germline ends. This CDR3 region has 16 residues. Germline V gene data show CDR1 as MDHEN and CDR2 as SYDVKM. CDR3 sequence: CASSPNRGKGLETQYF. The CDR3 DNA reads TGTGCCAGCAGTCCCAATCGGGGTAAAGGGCTAGAGACCCAGTACTTC.

J is TRBJ2-7 and V is TRBV28; TRBD1 matches at 7 bases. V shed 5 bases, J shed 0 bases, and the junction held 7 bases outside the gene matches. Looked up from germline, CDR1 is MDHEN and CDR2 is SYDVKM. The length of the CDR3 is 15 residues. The CDR3 reads CASSMLRDSSYEQYF. In DNA form, the CDR3 reads TGTGCCAGCAGTATGCTCCGGGACAGCTCCTACGAGCAGTACTTC.

The V gene is TRBV30, the J gene TRBJ2-7, with D unclear. The V end was cut by 5 bases, the J end by 2 bases, with 16 bases between. The CDR3 has 14 residues. CDR1 and CDR2 from the germline V gene are GTSNPN and SVGIG (reference sequence). The CDR3 DNA reads as TGTGCCTGGGGACCGAAATCGACACCCTACGAGCAGTACTTC. Protein: CAWGPKSTPYEQYF. The variable domain in full, with the rest retrieved from reference TRBV30 and TRBJ2-7, is SQTIHQWPATLVQPVGSPLSLECTVEGTSNPNLYWYRQAAGRGLQLLFYSVGIGQISSEVPQNLSASRPQDRQFILSSKKLLLSDSGFYLCAWGPKSTPYEQYFGPGTRLTVT.

The chain combines TRBV25-1 with TRBJ1-2, with D possibly being TRBD1 (5 bases). CDR1 and CDR2 (germline): MGHDK, SYGVNS. The CDR3 is made up of 13 amino acids. V was clipped by 3 bases and J by 2 bases, with 7 bases between them. CDR3 amino acids: CASSEAGNYGYTF. The CDR3 DNA sequence: TGTGCCAGCAGTGAGGCAGGGAACTATGGCTACACCTTC.

The chain combines TRBV30 with TRBJ1-6; D possibly corresponds to TRBD1 (5 bases). Germline V gives CDR1 GTSNPN, CDR2 SVGIG (reference sequence). This CDR3 has 14 amino acids. The V end lost 5 bases, the J end lost 10 bases, and 18 bases lay between the germline ends. Here the CDR3 DNA reads TGTGCCTGGGGGCTGGGGCCAAATGGATCACCCCTCCACTTT. The encoded protein is CAWGLGPNGSPLHF.

This clone was recorded only once. The chain combines TRBV19 with TRBJ1-2, with unresolved D. This CDR3 has 13 amino acids. Trimming shortened V by 8 bases and J by 2 bases, and 12 bases separated the two germline ends. Germline V CDR1 and CDR2: LNHDA, SQIVND (reference sequence). The chain's CDR3 is CASQYGENYGYTF. In DNA form, the CDR3 reads TGTGCCAGTCAGTACGGGGAAAACTATGGCTACACCTTC.

The gene calls are TRBV10-2 and TRBJ2-7; 9 nucleotides match TRBD1. CDR3 size: 14 residues. The junction had 8 bases not matched to a gene; V was cut back by 6 bases and J by 5 bases. The germline CDR1 and CDR2 sequences are WSHSY and SAAADI. In DNA form, the CDR3 reads TGCGCCAGCAGGAAGGACAGGGGTGACAACGAGCAGTACTTC. Translation gives CASRKDRGDNEQYF.